The sequence of this T cell receptor beta chain was determined in a study of shared clonotypes between healthy human individuals. Study as a whole: In total, the donors were two women and a few men aged 18 to 49.

General observations from the study: Rarefaction exposed incomplete sorted-subset sequencing despite large depth.

Points on this clone: As yet, its antigen is unknown.

Germline V lookup: CDR1 LNHDA, CDR2 SQIVND (reference sequence). CDR3 length: 15 amino acids. V lost 6 bases to trimming and J lost 2 bases; unmatched junction nucleotides: 4. Assay: immunoSEQ multiplex PCR; the TCRdb copy retains only in-frame clones and omits some. This sample carries around 2.5 million clones, under 95% of them seen once, and the ten largest clones take 0.36%. The chain uses TRBV19 and TRBJ2-2, with TRBD1 matching over 9 bases. The sequenced sample was naive CD4+ T cells from PBMCs. Indicated subset: CD45RA+ positively selected. This sequence originates from a man between 18 and 35 years old in good health. Some clones in this sample may be carry-over from other donors' samples. CDR3 loop: CASRRQGVNTGELFF. The CDR3 nucleotides are TGTGCCAGTAGACGACAGGGGGTAAACACCGGGGAGCTGTTTTTT. The whole variable domain, remainder taken from reference TRBV19 and TRBJ2-2, is DGGITQSPKYLFRKEGQNVTLSCEQNLNHDAMYWYRQDPGQGLRLIYYSQIVNDFQKGDIAEGYSVSREKKESFPLTVTSAQKNPTAFYLCASRRQGVNTGELFFGEGSRLTVL.